The present TCR beta chain was sequenced within a study of CD8 T cells in ankylosing spondylitis. General study results and limits: Ankylosing spondylitis blood appeared to be characterized by a TCR beta motif of 8 or 9 highly homologous variants.

This clonotype was seen only a few times. As yet, its antigen is unknown. The germline V gene encodes CDR1 SGHVS and CDR2 FQNEAQ. The CDR3 runs to 14 residues. Trimming stripped 5 bases from V and 6 bases from J, with 14 bases between. The authors made TCR beta libraries by quantitative 5'-RACE with molecular barcodes. TCRdb independently ran MiXCR on the 5' RACE reads; one entry per CDR3 protein. The repertoire consists of about 510,000 distinct CDR3 sequences, with approximately 5.3% occurring once and the leading ten covering around 3.6%. What was sequenced was blood, either unsorted or a sorted T cell fraction (not recorded which). This sequence was found in a male donor with ankylosing spondylitis. This chain connects TRBV7-8 to TRBJ2-1, with D perhaps matching TRBD2 (6 bases). The CDR3, as DNA: TGTGCCAGCAGCCGGGACTTGCTGGTCAATGAGCAGTTCTTC. Amino acid sequence: CASSRDLLVNEQFF. The entire variable domain, with the rest obtained from reference TRBV7-8 and TRBJ2-1, is as follows: GAGVSQSPRYKVAKRGQDVALRCDPISGHVSLFWYQQALGQGPEFLTYFQNEAQLDKSGLPSDRFFAERPEGSVSTLKIQRTQQEDSAVYLCASSRDLLVNEQFFGPGTRLTVL.